Shown below are 26 T cell receptor beta chains from a single sample sequenced in a study of molecular identifiers for immune sequencing clone quantification listed by TCRdb under 2018. Libraries came from PCR. The sample was run on an Illumina HiSeq 4000. TCRdb took the public reads, trimmed them with fastp at Q25, ran MiXCR for clone calling and kept in-frame beta chains. Rows are unified per CDR3 protein, each entry keeping the most common DNA and genes. The sample table records about 32,000 distinct CDR3 sequences; about 19% of these occur just once. Approximately 1.2% of the sample rests with the top ten. The specimen was naive CD8+ T cells from blood, with Jurkat cell RNA spiked in. The cell subset or site label, read with the paper, signifies: FACS-sorted CD8+CD4-CCR7+CD45RA+ naive T cells. The receptors were sampled from a human donor in good health. Some libraries in this study had Jurkat cell RNA spiked in.

This clonotype has ten or more counts. The chain has TRBV27 and TRBJ1-1; D not certain. Germline V gene data show CDR1 as MNHEY and CDR2 as SMNVEV (reference sequence). V lost 3 bases to trimming and J lost 8 bases, with 16 bases between them. CDR3 length: 14 amino acids. CDR3 loop: CASSLDLMGSEAFF. CDR3 bases: TGTGCCAGCAGTTTGGATTTAATGGGGAGCGAAGCTTTCTTT.

As for this clonotype: One junction end does not reproduce the germline sequence, and a read error may be involved. V gene TRBV6-2 or TRBV6-3 combines with J gene TRBJ1-1, with D unresolved. The V gene's germline CDR1 is MNHEY and CDR2 SVGEGT. The CDR3 runs 12 residues. The CDR3 nucleotides read TGTGCCGGCAGTAGAGGGAACACTGAAGCTTTCTTT. Translated: CAGSRGNTEAFF.

This clonotype was found a few times. The chain has TRBV11-2 and TRBJ2-7; 10 nucleotides line up with TRBD1. The CDR3 is 14 residues long. Trimming cost V 5 bases and J 3 bases; bases outside gene matches: 4. Germline lookup yields CDR1 SGHAT and CDR2 FQNNGV. CDR3: CASSLGDRGYEQYF. CDR3 DNA sequence: TGTGCCAGCAGCCTAGGGGACAGGGGCTACGAGCAGTACTTC.

The J gene is TRBJ1-2, the V gene TRBV9, with 9 bases matching TRBD1. CDR1 is SGDLS, CDR2 YYNGEE, per germline. With V trimmed by 0 bases and J by 7 bases, 4 bases remained unmatched. This CDR3 contains 14 residues. CDR3 bases: TGTGCCAGCAGCGTAGAGGGGACAGGGCTTGGCTACACCTTC. It codes for CASSVEGTGLGYTF.

This clonotype is judged medium-sized. V is TRBV20-1 and J is TRBJ2-7, with D maybe TRBD1 (5 bases). Trimming left V 3 bases short and J 2 bases short, with 17 bases between. The CDR3 is 15 residues long. Germline V lookup: CDR1 DFQATT, CDR2 SNEGSKA (reference sequence). The CDR3 loop is CSARGSADRTYEQYF. The CDR3 DNA reads as TGCAGTGCTAGGGGCTCTGCAGACAGAACCTACGAGCAGTACTTC.

This chain joins TRBV4-3 and TRBJ2-7; 10 bases agree with TRBD1. This CDR3 is built from 15 residues. Trimming at V came to 5 bases and at J to 1 base, leaving 5 bases not matched to a gene. Germline CDR1 is LGHNA and CDR2 is YSLEER. The CDR3 here is CASSYGTGVSYEQYF. CDR3 bases: TGCGCCAGCAGCTACGGGACAGGGGTATCCTACGAGCAGTACTTC.

This clonotype occurred many times. The V call is TRBV4-3, the J call TRBJ1-2, with D possibly being TRBD1 (5 bases). In germline, CDR1 is LGHNA, CDR2 YSLEER. Trimming left V 2 bases short and J 6 bases short, with 10 bases between. The CDR3 runs 13 residues. CDR3 nucleotide sequence: TGCGCCAGCAGCCAACTGGCCAGGGATGGCTACACCTTC. Translation: CASSQLARDGYTF.

The chain employs TRBV5-5 and TRBJ1-2; 8 bases are a match to TRBD1. Germline V gene data show CDR1 as SGHKS and CDR2 as YYEKEE (reference sequence). The V segment lost 5 bases and the J segment 5 bases; nucleotides outside the gene matches: 11. The CDR3 runs 15 residues. The CDR3 sequence: CASSTGGYSFYGYTF. In DNA form, the CDR3 reads TGTGCCAGCAGTACAGGGGGTTATTCGTTTTATGGCTACACCTTC.

The chain is built from TRBV27 and TRBJ2-5; D is unresolved. Trimming stripped 9 bases from V and 5 bases from J, with 10 bases between. CDR3 length: 11 amino acids. Germline loops: CDR1 MNHEY, CDR2 SMNVEV (reference sequence). CDR3 bases: TGTGCCAGGCCTGCGAAGGAGACCCAGTACTTC. Encoded protein: CARPAKETQYF.

The rearrangement links TRBV4-1 to TRBJ2-1, with D perhaps TRBD2 (5 bases). The CDR3 has 13 amino acids. V shed 2 bases and J shed 9 bases, with 11 bases lying between them. Germline values: CDR1 MGHRA, CDR2 YSYEKL. The CDR3 nucleotides read TGCGCCAGCAGCCAATCAAGAGGGAGTGAGCAGTTCTTC. It specifies CASSQSRGSEQFF.

This clonotype has ten or more counts. CDR3 region: CAWSYPGLAENEQFF. The CDR3 bases are TGTGCCTGGAGCTACCCGGGACTAGCGGAAAATGAGCAGTTCTTC. The rearrangement links TRBV30 to TRBJ2-1; 11 bases line up with TRBD2. The junction had 8 bases not matched to a gene; V was cut back by 3 bases and J by 7 bases. Per the germline V gene, CDR1 is GTSNPN and CDR2 is SVGIG (reference sequence). This CDR3 has 15 residues.

As for this clonotype: A much larger clonotype is one base distant, so this may be a read error. The V gene is TRBV12-3 or TRBV12-4, the J gene TRBJ2-5, with 8 bases that match TRBD2. The CDR3 extends over 16 amino acids. CDR3 loop: CASRPGTSLVEEAQYF. DNA for the CDR3: TGTGCCAGCAGACCCGGGACTAGTCTCGTTGAAGAGGCCCAGTACTTC.

This clonotype was recorded at least ten times. V usage is TRBV7-2 and J usage is TRBJ2-7; 8 bases match TRBD2. V shed 5 bases, J shed 7 bases, and the junction held 7 bases outside the gene matches. Germline V gene sequence: CDR1 SGHTA, CDR2 FQGNSA. The CDR3 loop spans 13 amino acids. For the CDR3, the DNA is TGTGCCAGCAGCCTGATTCTAGCGGGTGAGCAGTACTTC. This encodes CASSLILAGEQYF.

As regards this clonotype: Since a much larger clone is just one base distant, this may be a read error. The gene calls are TRBV12-5 and TRBJ2-7; 8 nucleotides agree with TRBD2. Per the germline V gene, CDR1 is LGHNT and CDR2 is FRNRAP. The CDR3 runs 14 residues. Losses at the gene ends were 7 bases for V and 3 bases for J; bases not matched to a gene: 8. The CDR3 spells CASAPAGVDYEQYF. The CDR3 DNA is TGTGCTAGTGCCCCAGCGGGAGTAGACTACGAGCAGTACTTC. The full variable domain, its missing parts supplied by reference TRBV12-5 and TRBJ2-7, is DARVTQTPRHKVTEMGQEVTMRCQPILGHNTVFWYRQTMMQGLELLAYFRNRAPLDDSGMPKDRFSAEMPDATLATLKIQPSEPRDSAVYFCASAPAGVDYEQYFGPGTRLTVT.

At least ten counts were recorded for this clonotype. The chain couples TRBV29-1 to TRBJ1-1; D remains unclear. Germline CDR1 reads SQVTM; CDR2 reads ANQGSEA. This CDR3 comprises 13 residues. The germline V and J ends were trimmed by 4 bases and 4 bases, with 13 bases remaining between them. CDR3: CSVVGWEGTEAFF. In nucleotides, the CDR3 is TGCAGCGTTGTTGGGTGGGAGGGCACTGAAGCTTTCTTT. Drawing the rest from reference TRBV29-1 and TRBJ1-1, the complete variable domain is SAVISQKPSRDICQRGTSLTIQCQVDSQVTMMFWYRQQPGQSLTLIATANQGSEATYESGFVIDKFPISRPNLTFSTLTVSNMSPEDSSIYLCSVVGWEGTEAFFGQGTRLTVV.

This clonotype was counted ten times or more. The chain employs TRBV2 and TRBJ1-1, with D perhaps matching TRBD1 (6 bases). V gave up 6 bases and J gave up 4 bases, with 15 bases separating them. The germline V gene has CDR1 SNHLY and CDR2 FYNNEI. The CDR3 length is 14 residues. CDR3 residues: CASRPTGSPTEAFF. The CDR3 DNA is TGTGCCAGCAGGCCCACAGGGTCACCCACTGAAGCTTTCTTT.

To note about this clonotype: A much more abundant neighbour one base away suggests this may be a read error. The rearrangement links TRBV29-1 to TRBJ2-2, with TRBD1 identical over 8 bases. The CDR3 loop spans 15 amino acids. The germline V gene encodes CDR1 SQVTM and CDR2 ANQGSEA. CDR3 sequence (DNA): TGCGGCGTTGAGAGCGACAGGGGCAACACCGGGGAGCTGTTTTTT. Translation: CGVESDRGNTGELFF.

In its sample, this clonotype was seen many times. This sequence joins TRBV28 and TRBJ2-3; 7 bases are shared with TRBD1. This CDR3 is built from 14 residues. V was pared by 7 bases and J by 6 bases, with 10 bases of the junction left unmatched. Germline CDR1 MDHEN, CDR2 SYDVKM. The CDR3 loop reads CASNTGTVADTQYF. The CDR3 nucleotides are TGTGCCAGCAACACCGGGACAGTCGCGGATACGCAGTATTTT.

V and J are TRBV20-1 and TRBJ2-7, with a weak D call TRBD1 (6 bases). Germline CDR1 reads DFQATT; CDR2 reads SNEGSKA (reference sequence). This CDR3 contains 14 residues. Between the trimmed V and J ends, which lost 6 bases and 6 bases, there was a span of 21 bases. The CDR3 DNA reads TGCAGTGCAAAGGAGTGGGGGCCGTATAGCGAGCAGTACTTC. Amino acids: CSAKEWGPYSEQYF.

This clonotype has more than one count but fewer than ten. A much larger clonotype is one base distant, so this may be a read error. The chain carries TRBV20-1 and TRBJ2-1, with D tentatively TRBD2 (5 bases). This CDR3 is built from 14 residues. Germline V gives CDR1 DFQATT, CDR2 SNEGSKA (reference sequence). V lost 5 bases and J 6 bases, leaving 17 bases between the germline ends. CDR3 nucleotides: TGCAGTGCTTCCCTGGCGGGCTGGGGCAATGAGCAGTTCTTC. It translates to CSASLAGWGNEQFF.

This clonotype was counted ten times or more. The genes are TRBV7-9 and TRBJ2-7; D could derive from TRBD1 or TRBD2 (5 bases each). CDR1 SEHNR and CDR2 FQNEAQ come from the germline V gene (reference sequence). V was clipped by 5 bases and J by 7 bases, with 15 bases between them. The CDR3 totals 13 residues. Written as DNA, the CDR3 is TGTGCCAGCAGCGGGACCCAGAGGGAAGAGCAGTACTTC. It is translated as CASSGTQREEQYF. The whole variable domain, filled in from reference TRBV7-9 and TRBJ2-7, reads DTGVSQNPRHKITKRGQNVTFRCDPISEHNRLYWYRQTLGQGPEFLTYFQNEAQLEKSRLLSDRFSAERPKGSFSTLEIQRTEQGDSAMYLCASSGTQREEQYFGPGTRLTVT.

V usage is TRBV4-3 and J usage is TRBJ2-3, with no clear D. The CDR3 has 15 residues. Germline assignment: CDR1 LGHNA and CDR2 YSLEER. V lost 6 bases and J lost 1, with 14 bases in between. The CDR3 loop is CASSPRLSGTDTQYF. The CDR3 coding sequence is TGCGCCAGCAGTCCCCGTCTTTCGGGCACAGATACGCAGTATTTT.

Points on this clonotype: Just one base apart from a much larger clone, this may be a read error. The chain links TRBV5-6 to TRBJ2-3; TRBD2 agrees at 8 bases. The CDR3 is 16 amino acids. CDR1 SGHDT and CDR2 YYEEEE come from the germline V gene. The CDR3 DNA reads TGTGCCAGCAGCTTGGCGCCGGGACTAGTCGGTGATACGCAGTGTTTT. It is translated as CASSLAPGLVGDTQCF. The full variable domain, its missing parts supplied by reference TRBV5-6 and TRBJ2-3, is DAGVTQSPTHLIKTRGQQVTLRCSPKSGHDTVSWYQQALGQGPQFIFQYYEEEERQRGNFPDRFSGHQFPNYSSELNVNALLLGDSALYLCASSLAPGLVGDTQCFGPGTRLTVL.

In its sample, this clonotype was seen a few times. This chain uses TRBV14 with TRBJ2-7; no definite D call. The germline V gene encodes CDR1 SGHDN and CDR2 FVKESK. The CDR3 is 13 residues long. The ends were cut back, 0 bases at V and 9 bases at J, with 12 bases in the middle. The CDR3 protein is CASSQDRVHGQYF. In DNA form, the CDR3 reads TGTGCCAGCAGCCAAGATAGGGTCCACGGGCAGTACTTC.

Many counts were recorded for this clonotype. V usage is TRBV19 and J usage is TRBJ2-3, with D perhaps TRBD2 (6 bases). Looked up from germline, CDR1 is LNHDA and CDR2 is SQIVND (reference sequence). The V end lost 4 bases, the J end lost 6 bases, and 8 bases lay between the germline ends. This CDR3 has 12 residues. CDR3: CASSTLADTQYF. The CDR3 DNA is TGTGCCAGTAGTACCCTAGCGGATACGCAGTATTTT.

On this clonotype itself: Possible read error: a much larger clone is one base away. V gene TRBV7-2 combines with J gene TRBJ2-1, with TRBD2 identical over 12 bases. J lost 11 bases, V lost 0 bases, and 26 bases had no gene match. The germline gives CDR1 SGHTA, CDR2 FQGNSA. The CDR3 extends over 22 amino acids. Here the CDR3 reads CASSLARIFRGPTSGRISKQFF. The DNA of the CDR3 is TGTGCCAGCAGCTTAGCCCGAATCTTTAGAGGTCCGACTAGCGGGAGAATCAGTAAGCAGTTCTTC.